Each of the 18 T cell receptor beta chains below was sequenced from the same sample in a study of Ad26.COV2.S vaccination and SARS-CoV-2 variants. Documented treatment: around 19 received Ad26.COV2.S at low or high dose, single or two shots; 5 received placebo; per-sample allocation not given. Following the first vaccine or placebo injection, samples were taken on day 63. Clones were read by immunoSEQ multiplex PCR, and TCRdb kept only the in-frame ones, dropping some. The sample has about 400,000 clones, 75% to 90% seen once; the top ten hold 1.5% to 2%. This specimen was peripheral blood, taken in a trial of Ad26.COV2.S vaccine versus placebo. The receptors were sampled from a person between 18 and 65 years old who received the Ad26.COV2.S COVID-19 vaccine or a placebo.

The chain employs TRBV30 and TRBJ1-2, with TRBD1 as a possible D gene (5 bases). V was cut by 4 bases and J by 8 bases, with 14 bases left in between. Germline loops: CDR1 GTSNPN, CDR2 SVGIG (reference sequence). The CDR3 totals 12 residues. The CDR3 DNA reads as TGTGCCTGGATAGAGACAGCTGGGGGCTACACCTTC. Its translation is CAWIETAGGYTF.

V gene TRBV5-3 combines with J gene TRBJ2-1; D unclear. TRBV5-3 is known as an ORF, though its function is uncertain. This CDR3 contains 17 residues. The V end lost 3 bases, the J end lost 0 bases, and 16 bases lay between the germline ends. CDR3 sequence: CARSCLADLSSYNEQFF. CDR3 DNA sequence: TGTGCCAGAAGCTGCCTGGCAGACCTGAGCTCCTACAATGAGCAGTTCTTC.

This chain uses TRBV19 with TRBJ1-3; tentative D call: TRBD1 (5 bases). This CDR3 has 16 residues. In germline, CDR1 is LNHDA, CDR2 SQIVND (reference sequence). V gave up 6 bases and J gave up 0 bases, with 15 bases separating them. CDR3 nucleotides: TGTGCCAGTAGCGCCCTGGGCGGGACCTCTGGAAACACCATATATTTT. It is translated as CASSALGGTSGNTIYF.

This chain joins TRBV4-3 and TRBJ1-6, with TRBD1 matching 10 bases. Germline V gives CDR1 LGHNA, CDR2 YSLEER. The CDR3 consists of 17 residues. Unmatched junction bases numbered 11, after V lost 0 bases and J lost 12 bases. CDR3 sequence reads: CASSQEAGTGAPGPLHF. CDR3 sequence (DNA): TGCGCCAGCAGCCAAGAGGCCGGGACAGGGGCCCCAGGACCCCTCCACTTT.

Note on this clone: The same CDR3 also results from other DNA sequences found in this sample. The chain links TRBV6-1 to TRBJ1-5, with D uncertain. CDR1 and CDR2 (germline): MNHNS, SASEGT. Deletions cut 0 bases from V and 2 bases from J, with 5 bases between. The CDR3 is 14 amino acids. The CDR3 reads CASSEANRNQPQHF. As DNA, the CDR3 is TGTGCCAGCAGTGAAGCGAACCGCAATCAGCCCCAGCATTTT.

V is TRBV7-9 and J is TRBJ2-1, with D perhaps given as TRBD1 or TRBD2 (5 bases each). The germline V and J ends were trimmed by 2 bases and 6 bases, with 17 bases remaining between them. The CDR3 spans 16 residues. Germline lookup yields CDR1 SEHNR and CDR2 FQNEAQ (reference sequence). Here the CDR3 DNA reads TGTGCCAGCAGCTTAACAGCTGCTTTGGGGGTCAATGAGCAGTTCTTC. As protein: CASSLTAALGVNEQFF.

V gene TRBV11-2 combines with J gene TRBJ2-2; the D call may be TRBD1 or TRBD2 (5 bases each). Germline V gives CDR1 SGHAT, CDR2 FQNNGV. With 3 bases removed from V and 3 bases from J, the gap between germline ends came to 11 bases. The CDR3 spans 15 residues. The CDR3 protein is CASSFGTAYTGELFF. In nucleotides, the CDR3 is TGTGCCAGCAGCTTTGGGACGGCCTACACCGGGGAGCTGTTTTTT.

The chain couples TRBV27 to TRBJ2-7; D ambiguous. Per germline, CDR1 MNHEY and CDR2 SMNVEV (reference sequence). This CDR3 has 13 amino acids. Trimming stripped 3 bases from V and 3 bases from J, with 9 bases between. The CDR3 DNA follows: TGTGCCAGCAGTTTCGGCACTAACTACGAGCAGTACTTC. Translation gives CASSFGTNYEQYF.

V gene TRBV19 combines with J gene TRBJ2-7, with TRBD1 identical over 7 bases. CDR3 length: 13 residues. The V segment lost 10 bases and the J segment 1 base; nucleotides outside the gene matches: 7. Germline V CDR1 and CDR2: LNHDA, SQIVND (reference sequence). CDR3: CATDRERSYEQYF. The CDR3 coding sequence is TGTGCCACCGACAGGGAAAGGTCCTACGAGCAGTACTTC. Based on the CDR3 plus reference TRBV19 and TRBJ2-7, the full variable domain is DGGITQSPKYLFRKEGQNVTLSCEQNLNHDAMYWYRQDPGQGLRLIYYSQIVNDFQKGDIAEGYSVSREKKESFPLTVTSAQKNPTAFYLCATDRERSYEQYFGPGTRLTVT.

The CDR3 DNA follows: TGTGCCAGACGGGCGTCCTACGAGCAGTACTTC. As protein: CARRASYEQYF. This rearrangement joins TRBV6-6 to TRBJ2-7; unclear D gene. Trimming cost V 9 bases and J 1 base, with 7 bases left between them. The length of the CDR3 is 11 residues. Germline V gene sequence: CDR1 MNHNY, CDR2 SVGAGI (reference sequence).

The rearrangement links TRBV6-5 to TRBJ2-1; D is undetermined. This CDR3 comprises 14 residues. The V end was cut by 2 bases, the J end by 7 bases, with 12 bases between. The germline CDR1 and CDR2 sequences are MNHEY and SVGAGI. For the CDR3, the DNA is TGTGCCAGCAGTTACGGCCTACAGAGGAATGAGCAGTTCTTC. It is translated as CASSYGLQRNEQFF.

The chain uses TRBV5-1 and TRBJ2-1; TRBD2 matches 8 bases. Germline V CDR1 and CDR2: SGHRS, YFSETQ. The CDR3 is 15 residues long. The ends lost 4 bases at V and 1 base at J; junction bases unmatched: 4. The CDR3 bases are TGCGCCAGCAGCACTACTAGCGGATCCTACAATGAGCAGTTCTTC. Translation gives CASSTTSGSYNEQFF.

The chain joins TRBV11-2 to TRBJ2-1; 13 bases fit TRBD2. The CDR3 consists of 13 residues. The V gene end was trimmed by 1 base and the J gene end by 13 bases; junction bases not matched to a gene: 1. Germline V CDR1 and CDR2: SGHAT, FQNNGV. CDR3 sequence reads: CASSLGTSGGQFF. The CDR3 region has the DNA TGTGCCAGCAGCTTAGGGACTAGCGGGGGACAGTTCTTC.

This chain links TRBV3-1 (or the pseudogene TRBV3-2) with TRBJ2-3; 7 bases agree with TRBD2. J lost 3 bases, V lost 2 bases, and 5 bases had no gene match. Germline V gene sequence: CDR1 LGHDT, CDR2 YNNKEL (reference sequence). This CDR3 is 15 amino acids long. CDR3 sequence: CASSQSGGSTDTQYF. For the CDR3, the DNA is TGTGCCAGCAGCCAATCGGGAGGATCGACAGATACGCAGTATTTT.

The rearrangement joins TRBV24-1 to TRBJ1-5; D uncertain. Trimming stripped 4 bases from V and 5 bases from J, with 8 bases between. The germline gives CDR1 KGHDR, CDR2 SFDVKD. The CDR3 contains 13 residues. The CDR3 nucleotides are TGTGCCACCAGTGAACGGGCCGATCAGCCCCAGCATTTT. Encoded protein: CATSERADQPQHF.

This rearrangement joins TRBV5-1 to TRBJ1-5; TRBD1 aligns across 10 bases. Germline CDR1 is SGHRS and CDR2 is YFSETQ. V lost 0 bases, J lost 6 bases, and 6 bases stayed unmatched. The CDR3 extends over 16 amino acids. The DNA of the CDR3 is TGCGCCAGCAGCTTGGATGGGACAGGGGTCGGTCAGCCCCAGCATTTT. Protein sequence: CASSLDGTGVGQPQHF.

J is TRBJ1-3 and V is TRBV30; TRBD1 matches 8 bases. Germline-derived CDR1 and CDR2 are GTSNPN and SVGIG (reference sequence). J gave up 2 bases and V 8 bases, and 5 bases lay outside the gene matches. The CDR3 has 13 residues. The CDR3 DNA reads as TGTGCCGTCACACAGGGGGCTGGAAACACCATATATTTT. This sequence encodes CAVTQGAGNTIYF. Combining the CDR3 with reference TRBV30 and TRBJ1-3 gives the whole variable domain SQTIHQWPATLVQPVGSPLSLECTVEGTSNPNLYWYRQAAGRGLQLLFYSVGIGQISSEVPQNLSASRPQDRQFILSSKKLLLSDSGFYLCAVTQGAGNTIYFGEGSWLTVV.

This chain joins TRBV18 and TRBJ1-1; no clear D. Trimming left V 8 bases short and J 0 bases short, with 10 bases between. The CDR3 spans 13 residues. Germline-derived CDR1 and CDR2 are KGHSH and LQKENI. CDR3 DNA sequence: TGTGCCAGCCTTCAGCTCCTGAACACTGAAGCTTTCTTT. Protein: CASLQLLNTEAFF.